This TCR beta chain appears in the sequencing data of a study of T cell changes during pregnancy in multiple sclerosis. The CDR3 contains 15 residues. From germline, CDR1 is SGHRS and CDR2 YFSETQ. V gave up 4 bases and J gave up 7 bases, with 18 bases separating them. The repertoire was sequenced with immunoSEQ multiplex PCR; TCRdb's copy has only in-frame clones and lacks some. The sample includes about 60,000 clones, more than 75% seen only once; the top ten take 1% to 1.5%. The J gene is TRBJ2-4, the V gene TRBV5-1; maybe TRBD2 (7 bases). The sequenced sample was peripheral blood, obtained in the second trimester of pregnancy. The TCR was taken from a female donor with multiple sclerosis, enrolled in a pregnancy study. The CDR3 DNA is TGCGCCAGCAGCCTGGGGGCGGGGGCCGAGAACATTCAGTACTTC. Translated: CASSLGAGAENIQYF.